The sequence of this TCR beta chain was determined in a study of blood T cell repertoires in COVID-19. About the study: Samples of COVID-19 (acute and convalescent) were obtained from the United States, Italy and Spain. In each case, the material was cDNA or gDNA derived from T cells, B-cell-depleted T cells, or PBMCs.

In the original workflow: Nucleated cell number was recorded as an estimate derived from reference gene primer amplification. Produced via immunoSEQ multiplex PCR; TCRdb's table is partial and in-frame only. V, J and clone size reflect that table, while D and trimming were determined from the DNA. Of roughly 120,000 clones in the sample, roughly 87% were seen once. V was pared by 1 base and J by 10 bases, with 19 bases between. There are 15 residues in the CDR3. Germline CDR1 SGHVS, CDR2 FQNEAQ. This TCR derives from a human donor in a cohort sampled during active COVID-19. The V and J genes are TRBV7-8 and TRBJ1-1; D ambiguous. The specimen was peripheral blood. CDR3 amino acids: CASSLVSGAIDVAFF. CDR3 DNA: TGTGCCAGCAGCTTAGTGTCAGGCGCGATTGACGTAGCTTTCTTT.